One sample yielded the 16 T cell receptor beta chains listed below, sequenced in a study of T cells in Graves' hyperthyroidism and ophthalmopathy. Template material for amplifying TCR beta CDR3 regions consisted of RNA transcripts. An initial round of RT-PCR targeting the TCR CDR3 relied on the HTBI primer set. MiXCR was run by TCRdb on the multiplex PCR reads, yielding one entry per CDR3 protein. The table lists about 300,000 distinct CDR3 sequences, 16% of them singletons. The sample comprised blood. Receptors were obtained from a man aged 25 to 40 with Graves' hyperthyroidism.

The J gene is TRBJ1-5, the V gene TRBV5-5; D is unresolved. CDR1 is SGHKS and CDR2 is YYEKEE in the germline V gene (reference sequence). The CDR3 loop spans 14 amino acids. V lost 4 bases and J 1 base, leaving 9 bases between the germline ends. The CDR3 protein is CASSRSGSNQPQHF. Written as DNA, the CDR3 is TGTGCCAGCAGCCGGTCGGGAAGCAATCAGCCCCAGCATTTT.

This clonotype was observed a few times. CDR3 in DNA: TGTGCCAGCAGCCTGCTCGGGACCTGGGAGGTGACCCAGTACTTC. This sequence encodes CASSLLGTWEVTQYF. The chain links TRBV13 to TRBJ2-5; weak D call: TRBD2 (6 bases). The CDR3 runs to 15 residues. Deletions cut 5 bases from V and 7 bases from J, with 20 bases between. Germline V CDR1 and CDR2: PRHDT, FYEKMQ (reference sequence).

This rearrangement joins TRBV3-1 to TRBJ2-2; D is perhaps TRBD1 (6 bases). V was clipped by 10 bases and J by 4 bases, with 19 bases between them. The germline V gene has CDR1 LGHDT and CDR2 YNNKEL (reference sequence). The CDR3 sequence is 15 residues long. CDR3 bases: TGTGCCATATCTAATGGGGGCCTTACCACCGGGGAGCTGTTTTTT. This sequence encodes CAISNGGLTTGELFF.

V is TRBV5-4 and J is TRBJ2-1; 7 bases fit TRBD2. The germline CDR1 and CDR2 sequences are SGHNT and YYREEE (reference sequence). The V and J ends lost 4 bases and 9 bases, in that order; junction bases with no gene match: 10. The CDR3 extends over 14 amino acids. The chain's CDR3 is CASSPTSHIGEQFF. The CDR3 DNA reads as TGTGCCAGCAGCCCGACTAGCCACATAGGTGAGCAGTTCTTC.

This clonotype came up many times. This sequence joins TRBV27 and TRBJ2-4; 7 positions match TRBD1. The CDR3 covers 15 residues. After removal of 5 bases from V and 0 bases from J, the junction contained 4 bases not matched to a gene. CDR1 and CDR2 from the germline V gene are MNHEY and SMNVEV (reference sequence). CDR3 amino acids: CASSPQGIAKNIQYF. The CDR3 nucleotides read TGTGCCAGCAGTCCACAGGGGATAGCCAAAAACATTCAGTACTTC.

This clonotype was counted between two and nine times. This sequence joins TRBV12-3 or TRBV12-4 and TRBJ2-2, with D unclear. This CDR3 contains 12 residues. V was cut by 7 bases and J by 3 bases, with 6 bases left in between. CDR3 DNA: TGTGCCAGCATAAGGGACACCGGGGAGCTGTTTTTT. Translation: CASIRDTGELFF.

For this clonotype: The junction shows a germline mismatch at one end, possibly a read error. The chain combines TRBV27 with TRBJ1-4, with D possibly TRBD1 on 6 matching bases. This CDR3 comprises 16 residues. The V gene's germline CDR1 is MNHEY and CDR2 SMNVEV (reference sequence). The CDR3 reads CASRFDNGGLDEKLFF. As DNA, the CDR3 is TGTGCCAGCCGTTTCGATAATGGGGGGCTGGATGAAAAACTGTTTTTT.

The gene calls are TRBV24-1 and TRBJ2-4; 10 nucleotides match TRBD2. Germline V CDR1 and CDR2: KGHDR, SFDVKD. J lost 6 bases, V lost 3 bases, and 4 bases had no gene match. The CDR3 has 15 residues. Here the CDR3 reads CATSDIAGGVNIQYF. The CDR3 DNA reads TGTGCCACCAGTGATATAGCGGGAGGAGTAAACATTCAGTACTTC.

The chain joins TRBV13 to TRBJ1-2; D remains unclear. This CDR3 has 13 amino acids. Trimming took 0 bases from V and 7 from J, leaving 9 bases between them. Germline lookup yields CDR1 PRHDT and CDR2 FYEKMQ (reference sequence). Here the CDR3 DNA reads TGTGCCAGCAGCTTAGGCCTATGTCCTGGCTACACCTTC. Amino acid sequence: CASSLGLCPGYTF.

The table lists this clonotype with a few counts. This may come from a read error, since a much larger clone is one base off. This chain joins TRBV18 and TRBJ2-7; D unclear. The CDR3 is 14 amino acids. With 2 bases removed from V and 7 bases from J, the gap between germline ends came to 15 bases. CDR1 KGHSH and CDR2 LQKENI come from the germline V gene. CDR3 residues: CASSPLAPGNEQYF. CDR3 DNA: TGTGCCAGCTCACCATTGGCCCCTGGGAATGAGCAGTACTTC.

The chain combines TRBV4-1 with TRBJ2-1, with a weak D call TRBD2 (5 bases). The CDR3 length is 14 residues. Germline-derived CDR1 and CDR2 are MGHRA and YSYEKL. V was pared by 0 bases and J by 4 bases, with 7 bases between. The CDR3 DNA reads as TGCGCCAGCAGCCAAGATGTAGCGTACAATGAGCAGTTCTTC. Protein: CASSQDVAYNEQFF.

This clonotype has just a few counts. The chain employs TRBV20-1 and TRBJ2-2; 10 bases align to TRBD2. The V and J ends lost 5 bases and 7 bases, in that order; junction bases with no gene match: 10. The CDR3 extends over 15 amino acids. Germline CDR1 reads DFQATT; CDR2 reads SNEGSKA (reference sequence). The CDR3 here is CSAPGLAGESGELFF. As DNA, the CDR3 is TGCAGTGCTCCAGGGCTAGCGGGAGAGAGCGGGGAGCTGTTTTTT.

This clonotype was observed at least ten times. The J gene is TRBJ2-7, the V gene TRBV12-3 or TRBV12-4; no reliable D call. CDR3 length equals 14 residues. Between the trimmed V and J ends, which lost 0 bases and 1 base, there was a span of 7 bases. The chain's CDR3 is CASSLALRSYEQYF. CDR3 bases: TGTGCCAGCAGTTTAGCGCTACGGTCCTACGAGCAGTACTTC.

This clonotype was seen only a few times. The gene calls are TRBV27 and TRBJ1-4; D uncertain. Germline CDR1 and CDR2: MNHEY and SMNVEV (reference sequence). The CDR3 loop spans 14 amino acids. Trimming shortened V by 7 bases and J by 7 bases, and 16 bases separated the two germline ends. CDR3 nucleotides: TGTGCCAGCAATAACGGAGGGATGAGTGAAAAACTGTTTTTT. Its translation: CASNNGGMSEKLFF.

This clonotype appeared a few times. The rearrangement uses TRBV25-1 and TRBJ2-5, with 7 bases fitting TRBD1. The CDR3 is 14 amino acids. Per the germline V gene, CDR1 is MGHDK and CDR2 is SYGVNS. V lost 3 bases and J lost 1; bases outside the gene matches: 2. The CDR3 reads CASSDTGAQETQYF. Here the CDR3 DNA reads TGTGCCAGCAGTGACACAGGGGCCCAAGAGACCCAGTACTTC.

CDR3 residues: CSARLAGEGEQFF. CDR3 in DNA: TGCAGTGCCAGACTAGCGGGAGAGGGTGAGCAGTTCTTC. The chain couples TRBV20-1 to TRBJ2-1, with 12 bases lining up with TRBD2. The germline gives CDR1 DFQATT, CDR2 SNEGSKA (reference sequence). The junction had 6 bases not matched to a gene; V was cut back by 6 bases and J by 9 bases. The CDR3 loop spans 13 amino acids.